This entry lists 8 T cell receptor beta chains sequenced from one sample in a study of vaccination effects on CD4 cells after COVID-19. Antigens of these TCRs are unknown. Culture proceeded for about ten days, and CD4+ T cells were then isolated. TCRdb's table, derived via immunoSEQ multiplex PCR, lists solely in-frame clones and lacks some. The sample has about 64,000 clones, under 85% seen once. The sample consisted of CD4+ T cells from PBMCs cultured without peptide, taken before COVID-19 vaccination. These receptors all come from a human donor who had a prior SARS-CoV-2 infection.

The table lists this clone with a few counts. The CDR3 sequence: CASSLEASRPQYF. In DNA, the CDR3 is TGTGCCAGCAGCTTAGAGGCCAGTCGCCCCCAGTACTTC. The gene calls are TRBV7-2 and TRBJ2-5; D uncertain. Germline assignment: CDR1 SGHTA and CDR2 FQGNSA. The CDR3 is made up of 13 amino acids. V was trimmed by 1 base and J by 9 bases, leaving 12 bases between them. The full variable domain, with the rest looked up from reference TRBV7-2 and TRBJ2-5, is GAGVSQSPSNKVTEKGKDVELRCDPISGHTALYWYRQSLGQGLEFLIYFQGNSAPDKSGLPSDRFSAERTGGSVSTLTIQRTQQEDSAVYLCASSLEASRPQYFGPGTRLLVL.

The J gene is TRBJ2-1, the V gene TRBV18; TRBD1 agrees at 7 bases. V gave up 1 base and J gave up 3 bases; unmatched junction bases: 3. The CDR3 runs to 15 residues. Germline loops: CDR1 KGHSH, CDR2 LQKENI. Here the CDR3 DNA reads TGTGCCAGCTCACCACTACGGGACAGCTACAATGAGCAGTTCTTC. The encoded protein is CASSPLRDSYNEQFF.

The V gene is TRBV18, the J gene TRBJ1-1, with D perhaps matching TRBD1 (5 bases). Germline V CDR1 and CDR2: KGHSH, LQKENI. Trimming cost V 8 bases and J 0 bases, with 10 bases left between them. There are 13 residues in the CDR3. The DNA for the CDR3 is TGTGCCAGCCGAGGGGAATTGAACACTGAAGCTTTCTTT. Amino acids: CASRGELNTEAFF.

CDR3 region: CASSYRGNTEAFF. The CDR3, as DNA: TGTGCCAGCAGTTACAGGGGGAACACTGAAGCTTTCTTT. J is TRBJ1-1 and V is TRBV2; 7 bases agree with TRBD1. V lost 5 bases and J lost 1; bases outside the gene matches: 1. In germline, CDR1 is SNHLY, CDR2 FYNNEI. The CDR3 has 13 residues.

The J gene is TRBJ2-7, the V gene TRBV2, with no clear D. This CDR3 has 14 amino acids. The V end was cut by 6 bases, the J end by 4 bases, with 16 bases between. CDR1 SNHLY and CDR2 FYNNEI come from the germline V gene. CDR3 nucleotide sequence: TGTGCCAGCAGCTCGCACGTCAACCTATACGAGCAGTACTTC. Translation gives CASSSHVNLYEQYF.

This chain links TRBV18 with TRBJ2-3; the D gene is possibly TRBD2 (5 bases). Germline CDR1 reads KGHSH; CDR2 reads LQKENI. This CDR3 has 18 residues. Trimming shortened V by 0 bases and J by 4 bases, and 20 bases separated the two germline ends. CDR3 in amino acids: CASSPPKFVPGFADTQYF. CDR3 DNA sequence: TGTGCCAGCTCACCACCGAAATTCGTACCGGGGTTCGCAGATACGCAGTATTTT. Together with reference TRBV18 and TRBJ2-3, the CDR3 gives the full variable domain: NAGVMQNPRHLVRRRGQEARLRCSPMKGHSHVYWYRQLPEEGLKFMVYLQKENIIDESGMPKERFSAEFPKEGPSILRIQQVVRGDSAAYFCASSPPKFVPGFADTQYFGPGTRLTVL.

This clone has just a few counts. This sequence joins TRBV4-1 and TRBJ1-1; 8 nucleotides align to TRBD1. The CDR3 is 15 residues long. With V trimmed by 3 bases and J by 1 base, 4 bases remained unmatched. Germline CDR1 reads MGHRA; CDR2 reads YSYEKL. The CDR3 here is CASSHDRGPNTEAFF. The CDR3 nucleotides read TGCGCCAGCAGCCACGACAGGGGCCCGAACACTGAAGCTTTCTTT.

The CDR3, as DNA: TGTGCCAGCAGCGGGGTAGCGGGGGGAAACACCGGGGAGCTGTTTTTT. Translation: CASSGVAGGNTGELFF. This rearrangement joins TRBV7-2 to TRBJ2-2; TRBD2 matches 10 bases. The CDR3 length is 16 residues. Germline V gene sequence: CDR1 SGHTA, CDR2 FQGNSA. The J segment lost 2 bases and the V segment lost 5 bases, leaving 5 bases of the junction unmatched.